These 10 T cell receptor beta chains were sequenced from one sample in a study of cytomegalovirus exposure and HLA in healthy donors. PCR employed 60 Vbeta and 13 Jbeta primers. Here immunoSEQ multiplex PCR was the method, and the copy in TCRdb shows in-frame clones only, minus some. Seen here are roughly 120,000 clones, roughly 63% observed once, and the top ten hold roughly 1.6%. Material: PBMCs. The receptors originated from a man aged 30 to 45 in good health and CMV-seropositive.

The sample holds one count of this clone. The rearrangement joins TRBV5-6 to TRBJ1-3; D remains unclear. The germline V gene has CDR1 SGHDT and CDR2 YYEEEE. The CDR3 extends over 15 amino acids. Between the trimmed V and J ends, which lost 4 bases and 4 bases, there was a span of 15 bases. Here the CDR3 reads CASSEGLNRGNTIYF. As DNA, the CDR3 is TGTGCCAGCAGCGAGGGCCTAAATCGGGGAAACACCATATATTTT. Using reference TRBV5-6 and TRBJ1-3 for the parts outside the CDR3, the full variable domain is DAGVTQSPTHLIKTRGQQVTLRCSPKSGHDTVSWYQQALGQGPQFIFQYYEEEERQRGNFPDRFSGHQFPNYSSELNVNALLLGDSALYLCASSEGLNRGNTIYFGEGSWLTVV.

This clone was seen a handful of times. The rearrangement uses TRBV18 and TRBJ1-2, with TRBD1 matching over 7 bases. Trimming removed 5 bases from V and 5 bases from J; junction bases left unmatched: 8. This CDR3 comprises 14 residues. The germline V gene encodes CDR1 KGHSH and CDR2 LQKENI. The CDR3 coding sequence is TGTGCCAGCTCAGTCACCGGACAGGATTATGGCTACACCTTC. Encoded protein: CASSVTGQDYGYTF.

This chain links TRBV6-1 with TRBJ2-7; D is unclear. In germline, CDR1 is MNHNS, CDR2 SASEGT. CDR3 length equals 12 residues. Trimming removed 3 bases at V and 4 bases at J, with 7 bases between. CDR3 region: CASSEIGYEQYF. The CDR3 DNA is TGTGCCAGCAGTGAGATCGGGTACGAGCAGTACTTC.

This clone was recorded a few times. The chain recombines TRBV4-3 with TRBJ2-2; D possibly corresponds to TRBD2 (6 bases). The CDR3 runs 15 residues. V dropped 3 bases and J dropped 5 bases, with 13 bases sitting between them. Germline V gives CDR1 LGHNA, CDR2 YSLEER. This chain's CDR3 is CASSHWKEGTGELFF. The CDR3 nucleotides read TGCGCCAGCAGCCATTGGAAGGAGGGTACCGGGGAGCTGTTTTTT.

This chain links TRBV7-8 with TRBJ2-4; D call uncertain. CDR3 size: 14 residues. Germline V gene lookup returns CDR1 SGHVS and CDR2 FQNEAQ. V was trimmed by 2 bases and J by 1 base, leaving 6 bases between them. The DNA for the CDR3 is TGTGCCAGCAGCTTACAAGAGGCCAAAAACATTCAGTACTTC. It translates to CASSLQEAKNIQYF.

This clone came up a few times. The J gene is TRBJ2-7, the V gene TRBV5-1; D is perhaps TRBD1 (6 bases). The V gene lost 4 bases and the J gene lost 3 bases, with 8 bases spanning the gap. The CDR3 length is 12 residues. The germline V gene has CDR1 SGHRS and CDR2 YFSETQ. The CDR3 sequence is CASSTQGYEQYF. In DNA form, the CDR3 reads TGCGCCAGCAGCACACAGGGCTACGAGCAGTACTTC.

The chain carries TRBV11-1 and TRBJ1-1, with D perhaps TRBD1 (5 bases). V was shortened by 5 bases and J by 3 bases, with 10 bases between the two germline ends. CDR1 and CDR2 from the germline V gene are SGHAT and FQDESV (reference sequence). The CDR3 loop spans 13 amino acids. CDR3: CASSQGKDTEAFF. The DNA of the CDR3 is TGTGCCAGCAGCCAGGGAAAGGACACTGAAGCTTTCTTT.

This clone was found once. The chain carries TRBV10-2 and TRBJ2-3, with D possibly TRBD1 on 6 matching bases. V shed 3 bases and J shed 2 bases, with 12 bases lying between them. Germline V CDR1 and CDR2: WSHSY, SAAADI. This CDR3 contains 15 residues. CDR3 coding DNA: TGCGCCAGCAGTGACTGGACAGTTTCCACAGATACGCAGTATTTT. Protein product: CASSDWTVSTDTQYF.

This clone occurred a few times. The chain combines TRBV7-8 with TRBJ1-1, with 7 positions matching TRBD1. Germline loops: CDR1 SGHVS, CDR2 FQNEAQ. The CDR3 runs 12 residues. V shed 4 bases, J shed 4 bases, and the junction held 0 bases outside the gene matches. DNA of the CDR3: TGTGCCAGCAGCTCAGGGGGCACTGAAGCTTTCTTT. Its protein is CASSSGGTEAFF.

This chain joins TRBV5-1 and TRBJ1-2; D call uncertain. The CDR3 spans 16 residues. V was shortened by 1 base and J by 0 bases, with 13 bases between the two germline ends. Germline values: CDR1 SGHRS, CDR2 YFSETQ. The CDR3 is CASSLSPVTTNYGYTF. The CDR3 coding sequence is TGCGCCAGCAGCTTGTCCCCAGTTACCACTAACTATGGCTACACCTTC.